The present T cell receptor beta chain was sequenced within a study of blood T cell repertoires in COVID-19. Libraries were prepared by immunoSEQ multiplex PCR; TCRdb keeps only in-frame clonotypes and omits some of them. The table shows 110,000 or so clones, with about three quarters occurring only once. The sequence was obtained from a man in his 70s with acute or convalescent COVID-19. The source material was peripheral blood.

The CDR3 here is CASSTTSGSYEQYF. CDR3 bases: TGTGCCAGCAGTACCACTAGCGGGTCCTACGAGCAGTACTTC. The chain has TRBV6-5 and TRBJ2-7; 9 positions match TRBD2. Trimming at V came to 5 bases and at J to 1 base, leaving 3 bases not matched to a gene. The CDR3 is 14 residues long. The V gene's germline CDR1 is MNHEY and CDR2 SVGAGI.